A selection of T cell receptor beta chains follows, all from one sample in a study of control samples from healthy donors and cancer patients. The table came from immunoSEQ multiplex PCR; TCRdb's copy has only in-frame clones and leaves some out. The data hold about 110,000 clones, with around four fifths observed a single time. The sequenced material came from blood. Receptors were obtained from a woman in her fifties or sixties in good health. Each CDR3 is given with its conserved first and last residue. Fields, in order: clone size, D gene, V gene, J gene, CDR3 length, CDR3 protein, CDR3 DNA. The D gene is left open where the match is weak. Some rows have no size entry. The others give once, few or many, or a class for an expanded clone.

.	.	TRBV9	TRBJ2-7	15	CASSVDLAASYEQYF	TGTGCCAGCAGCGTAGATCTCGCAGCTTCCTACGAGCAGTACTTC
.	TRBD1	TRBV5-4	TRBJ2-5	14	CASSLGTGEETQYF	TGTGCCAGCAGCTTGGGGACAGGTGAAGAGACCCAGTACTTC
.	.	TRBV4-3	TRBJ1-2	13	CASSQSRNYGYTF	TGCGCCAGCAGCCAGAGCAGGAACTATGGCTACACCTTC
.	.	TRBV20-1	TRBJ1-1	11	CSASQPTEAFF	TGCAGTGCTTCCCAGCCAACTGAAGCTTTCTTT
.	TRBD2	TRBV6-2/TRBV6-3	TRBJ2-1	17	CASSYGYLAADRDEQFF	TGTGCCAGCAGTTACGGGTATCTAGCGGCCGATCGTGATGAGCAGTTCTTC
.	TRBD1	TRBV7-2	TRBJ2-1	15	CASSLRTGSYNEQFF	TGTGCCAGCAGCTTAAGGACAGGGTCCTACAATGAGCAGTTCTTC
.	TRBD2	TRBV30	TRBJ2-3	14	CAWGQGTSGDTQYF	TGTGCCTGGGGGCAGGGGACTAGCGGAGATACGCAGTATTTT
.	.	TRBV9	TRBJ2-7	16	CASSAGWGAGSYEQYF	TGTGCCAGCAGCGCCGGGTGGGGAGCGGGCTCCTACGAGCAGTACTTC
.	.	TRBV27	TRBJ1-2	15	CASRRPGRHGYGYTF	TGTGCCAGCAGACGACCGGGCCGTCATGGGTATGGCTACACCTTC
.	.	TRBV10-3	TRBJ2-5	12	CAISGNQETQYF	TGTGCCATCAGTGGGAACCAAGAGACCCAGTACTTC
.	TRBD1	TRBV30	TRBJ1-2	14	CAWKLGQGAHGYTF	TGTGCCTGGAAATTAGGGCAGGGGGCCCATGGCTACACCTTC
.	.	TRBV7-8	TRBJ1-5	12	CASSRDGQPQHF	TGTGCCAGCAGCCGAGACGGCCAGCCCCAGCATTTT
.	TRBD2	TRBV5-1	TRBJ2-7	16	CASSLEASGGGYEQYF	TGCGCCAGCAGCTTGGAGGCTAGCGGGGGAGGCTACGAGCAGTACTTC
.	.	TRBV11-2	TRBJ1-2	13	CASSLDLWDGYTF	TGTGCCAGCAGCTTAGACCTCTGGGATGGCTACACCTTC
.	.	TRBV4-1	TRBJ2-7	16	CASSRSKGEGRYEQYF	TGCGCCAGCAGCCGATCGAAGGGGGAGGGGCGGTACGAGCAGTACTTC
.	.	TRBV13	TRBJ2-7	14	CASNQDRSPSEQYF	TGTGCCAGCAACCAGGACAGATCCCCTAGCGAGCAGTACTTC
.	.	TRBV5-1	TRBJ2-7	14	CASSLEATLYEQYF	TGCGCCAGCAGCTTGGAAGCTACACTTTACGAGCAGTACTTC
once	.	TRBV7-8	TRBJ1-3	13	CASSLDRVDTIYF	TGTGCCAGCAGCTTAGATAGAGTCGACACCATATATTTT
.	TRBD1	TRBV7-2	TRBJ1-2	16	CASRPTGGGIGYGYTF	TGTGCCAGCAGACCGACAGGGGGCGGTATCGGCTATGGCTACACCTTC
.	.	TRBV2	TRBJ1-2	13	CASSAFSGDGYTF	TGTGCCAGCAGTGCCTTTTCCGGCGATGGCTACACCTTC
.	.	TRBV4-3	TRBJ1-2	16	CASSQDFRTDLYGYTF	TGCGCCAGCAGCCAAGATTTCCGGACCGATCTCTATGGCTACACCTTC
.	TRBD2	TRBV6-5	TRBJ2-3	16	CASSYYAGGPRDTQYF	TGTGCCAGCAGTTACTATGCGGGGGGGCCGAGAGATACGCAGTATTTT
.	.	TRBV24-1	TRBJ1-5	14	CATSDYTGDQPQHF	TGTGCCACCAGTGACTACACGGGGGACCAGCCCCAGCATTTT
.	.	TRBV2	TRBJ1-1	13	CASSELGGTEAFF	TGTGCCAGCAGTGAATTAGGGGGAACTGAAGCTTTCTTT
.	.	TRBV7-2	TRBJ2-3	15	CASSASALSTDTQYF	TGTGCCAGCAGCGCTAGCGCGTTGAGCACAGATACGCAGTATTTT
.	TRBD1	TRBV24-1	TRBJ1-4	15	CATSESTGVREKLFF	TGTGCCACCAGTGAGTCAACAGGGGTTAGGGAAAAACTGTTTTTT
.	.	TRBV6-6	TRBJ2-5	12	CASSDWEETQYF	TGTGCCAGCAGTGACTGGGAAGAGACCCAGTACTTC
.	TRBD1	TRBV25-1	TRBJ1-5	15	CASSEGRGRGQPQHF	TGTGCCAGCAGTGAGGGCAGGGGGCGGGGGCAGCCCCAGCATTTT
.	.	TRBV11-3	TRBJ2-1	13	CASSSLTRNEQFF	TGTGCCAGCAGTTCTTTAACACGCAATGAGCAGTTCTTC
.	TRBD1	TRBV5-1	TRBJ1-2	13	CASSISGGYGYTF	TGCGCCAGCAGCATTTCAGGGGGCTATGGCTACACCTTC
.	.	TRBV7-5	TRBJ1-5	16	CARSLDFQKGNQPQHF	TGTGCCAGAAGCTTAGATTTTCAAAAGGGCAATCAGCCCCAGCATTTT
few	TRBD1	TRBV27	TRBJ2-2	15	CASSLSPRQGKGLFF	TGTGCCAGCAGTTTATCCCCTAGACAGGGAAAGGGGCTGTTTTTT
.	.	TRBV11-3	TRBJ2-7	14	CASSPEQGNYEQYF	TGTGCCAGCAGCCCCGAACAGGGAAACTACGAGCAGTACTTC
.	.	TRBV5-1	TRBJ1-2	14	CASRGGINDYGYTF	TGCGCCAGCAGAGGGGGGATTAACGACTATGGCTACACCTTC
.	.	TRBV19	TRBJ2-4	17	CASSIPPGQPARLVQYF	TGTGCCAGTAGTATCCCACCCGGCCAGCCAGCGAGGTTGGTTCAGTACTTC
once	.	TRBV19	TRBJ1-4	15	CASSIVGSQDEKLFF	TGTGCCAGTAGTATAGTAGGGAGCCAGGATGAAAAACTGTTTTTT
.	.	TRBV4-2	TRBJ2-6	18	CASSQDRLALSGANVLTF	TGTGCCAGCAGCCAAGATAGGCTAGCCCTCTCTGGGGCCAACGTCCTGACTTTC
.	.	TRBV19	TRBJ1-6	13	CASSITGNSPLHF	TGTGCCAGTAGTATCACAGGGAATTCACCCCTCCACTTT
.	.	TRBV5-1	TRBJ2-7	15	CASSLTGATSYEQYF	TGCGCCAGCAGCTTGACGGGCGCCACCTCCTACGAGCAGTACTTC
.	.	TRBV6-2/TRBV6-3	TRBJ2-5	12	CASSQTRETQYF	TGTGCCAGCAGTCAGACTCGGGAGACCCAGTACTTC
.	.	TRBV2	TRBJ2-1	13	CASSVGGAGEQFF	TGTGCCAGCAGTGTAGGGGGGGCCGGCGAGCAGTTCTTC
medium-sized	.	TRBV9	TRBJ2-3	15	CASSGAGAHTDTQYF	TGTGCCAGCAGCGGGGCAGGCGCACACACAGATACGCAGTATTTT
few	.	TRBV28	TRBJ1-3	15	CASRADGQGGNTIYF	TGTGCCAGCAGAGCCGACGGTCAGGGAGGAAACACCATATATTTT
.	.	TRBV6-2/TRBV6-3	TRBJ2-3	19	CASSLFDLSLPIPQDTQYF	TGTGCCAGCAGTTTATTCGATTTATCGCTTCCGATTCCCCAAGATACGCAGTATTTT
.	.	TRBV6-5	TRBJ1-1	14	CASSYWNSDTEAFF	TGTGCCAGCAGTTACTGGAACAGTGACACTGAAGCTTTCTTT
.	TRBD1	TRBV30	TRBJ1-3	15	CAWSIVTGTGNTIYF	TGTGCCTGGAGTATTGTGACAGGGACTGGAAACACCATATATTTT
.	.	TRBV4-3	TRBJ2-7	14	CASSQDLNGYEQYF	TGCGCCAGCAGCCAAGATCTTAACGGCTACGAGCAGTACTTC
once	.	TRBV7-2	TRBJ1-1	11	CASSPQAEAFF	TGTGCCAGCAGCCCGCAAGCTGAAGCTTTCTTT
.	.	TRBV23-1	TRBJ1-4	14	CASSQGLTNEKLFF	TGCGCCAGCAGTCAAGGCCTAACTAATGAAAAACTGTTTTTT
.	.	TRBV10-3	TRBJ2-1	16	CAIRRSSIAAYNEQFF	TGTGCCATCCGCCGATCTTCAATAGCGGCCTACAATGAGCAGTTCTTC
.	TRBD1	TRBV6-6	TRBJ1-6	15	CASSDPGQGSSPLHF	TGTGCCAGCAGTGACCCGGGACAGGGAAGTTCACCCCTCCACTTT
few	TRBD2	TRBV5-1	TRBJ2-7	15	CASRPGLADSWEQYF	TGCGCCAGCAGGCCTGGACTAGCGGACTCCTGGGAGCAGTACTTC
.	TRBD1	TRBV7-3	TRBJ2-6	15	CASSLAQGAANVLTF	TGTGCCAGCAGCTTAGCACAGGGGGCAGCCAACGTCCTGACTTTC
once	TRBD1	TRBV12-3/TRBV12-4	TRBJ2-1	13	CASSSGQGNEQFF	TGTGCCAGCAGTTCAGGACAGGGCAATGAGCAGTTCTTC
few	TRBD2	TRBV6-2/TRBV6-3	TRBJ2-1	15	CASSPTSGGINEQFF	TGTGCCAGCAGTCCGACTAGCGGGGGGATCAATGAGCAGTTCTTC